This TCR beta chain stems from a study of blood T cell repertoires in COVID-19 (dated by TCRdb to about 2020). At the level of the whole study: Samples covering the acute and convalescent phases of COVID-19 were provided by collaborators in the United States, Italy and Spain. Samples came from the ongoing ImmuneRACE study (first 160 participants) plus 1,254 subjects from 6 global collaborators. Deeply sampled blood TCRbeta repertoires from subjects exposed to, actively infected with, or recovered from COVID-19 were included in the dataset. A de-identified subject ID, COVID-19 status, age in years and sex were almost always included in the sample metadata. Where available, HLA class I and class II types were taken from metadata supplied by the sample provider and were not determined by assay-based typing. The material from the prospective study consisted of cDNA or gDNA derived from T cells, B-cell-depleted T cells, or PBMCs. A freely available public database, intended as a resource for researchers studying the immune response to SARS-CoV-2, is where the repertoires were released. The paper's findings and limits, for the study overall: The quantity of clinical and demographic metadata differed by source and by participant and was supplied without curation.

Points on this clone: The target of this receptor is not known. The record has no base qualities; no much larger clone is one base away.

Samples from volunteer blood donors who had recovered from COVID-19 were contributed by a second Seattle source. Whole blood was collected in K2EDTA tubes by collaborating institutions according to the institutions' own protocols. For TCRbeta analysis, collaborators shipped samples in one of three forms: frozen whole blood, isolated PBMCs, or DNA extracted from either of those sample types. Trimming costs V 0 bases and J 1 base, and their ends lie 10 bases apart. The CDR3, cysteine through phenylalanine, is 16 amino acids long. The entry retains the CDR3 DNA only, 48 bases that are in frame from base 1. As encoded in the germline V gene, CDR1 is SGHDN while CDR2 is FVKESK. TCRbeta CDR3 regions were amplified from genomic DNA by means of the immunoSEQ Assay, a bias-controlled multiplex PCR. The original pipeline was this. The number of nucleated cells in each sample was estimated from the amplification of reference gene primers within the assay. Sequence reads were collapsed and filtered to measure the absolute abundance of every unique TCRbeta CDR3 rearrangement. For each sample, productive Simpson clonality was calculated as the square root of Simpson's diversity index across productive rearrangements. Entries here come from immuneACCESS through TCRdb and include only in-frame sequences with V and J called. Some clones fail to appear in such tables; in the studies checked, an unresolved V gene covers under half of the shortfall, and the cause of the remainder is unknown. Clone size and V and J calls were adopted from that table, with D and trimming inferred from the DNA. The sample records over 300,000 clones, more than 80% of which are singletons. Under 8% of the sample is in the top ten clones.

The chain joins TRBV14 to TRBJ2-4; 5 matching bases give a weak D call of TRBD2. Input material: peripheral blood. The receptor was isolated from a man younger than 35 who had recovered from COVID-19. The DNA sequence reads TGTGCCAGCAGCCAAGAAGCGGCCACGGCCAAAAACATTCAGTACTTC. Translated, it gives CASSQEAATAKNIQYF.